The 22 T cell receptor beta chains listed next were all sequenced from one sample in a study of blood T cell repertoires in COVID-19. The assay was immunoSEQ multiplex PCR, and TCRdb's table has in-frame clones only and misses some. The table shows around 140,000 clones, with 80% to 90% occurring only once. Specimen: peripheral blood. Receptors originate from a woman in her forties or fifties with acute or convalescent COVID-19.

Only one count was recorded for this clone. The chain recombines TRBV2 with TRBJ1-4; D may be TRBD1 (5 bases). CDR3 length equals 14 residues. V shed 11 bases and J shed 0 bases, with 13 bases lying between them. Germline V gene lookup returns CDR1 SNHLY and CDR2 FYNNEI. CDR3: CAGFRQSTNEKLFF. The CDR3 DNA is TGTGCCGGCTTCCGACAGTCAACTAATGAAAAACTGTTTTTT.

The CDR3 nucleotides read TGTGCCAGCGGCCCTAGAGCAACTAATGAAAAACTGTTTTTT. It yields the protein CASGPRATNEKLFF. V usage is TRBV10-3 and J usage is TRBJ1-4; D not resolved. Trimming pared 10 bases from V and 0 bases from J, leaving 12 bases between. The CDR3 runs to 14 residues. Germline V gene sequence: CDR1 ENHRY, CDR2 SYGVKD.

The CDR3 DNA sequence: TGTGCCAGCTCACCCGAACAAGGGGGGAACACTGAAGCTTTCTTT. Its protein product is CASSPEQGGNTEAFF. The chain is built from TRBV18 and TRBJ1-1; a possible D gene is TRBD1 (6 bases). Germline CDR1 is KGHSH and CDR2 is LQKENI. The CDR3 has 15 residues. Deletions cut 3 bases from V and 1 base from J, with 12 bases between. Combining the CDR3 with reference TRBV18 and TRBJ1-1 gives the whole variable domain NAGVMQNPRHLVRRRGQEARLRCSPMKGHSHVYWYRQLPEEGLKFMVYLQKENIIDESGMPKERFSAEFPKEGPSILRIQQVVRGDSAAYFCASSPEQGGNTEAFFGQGTRLTVV.

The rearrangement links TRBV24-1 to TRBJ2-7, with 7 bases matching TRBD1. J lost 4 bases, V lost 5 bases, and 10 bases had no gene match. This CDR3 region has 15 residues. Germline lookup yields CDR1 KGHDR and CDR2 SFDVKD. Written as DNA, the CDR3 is TGTGCCACCAGTGCCTTAGAACAGGGGTCGTACGAGCAGTACTTC. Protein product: CATSALEQGSYEQYF.

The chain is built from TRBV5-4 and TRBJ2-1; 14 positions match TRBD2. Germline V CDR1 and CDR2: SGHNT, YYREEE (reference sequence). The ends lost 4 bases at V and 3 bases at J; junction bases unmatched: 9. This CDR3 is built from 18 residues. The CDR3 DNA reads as TGTGCCAGCAGCGGAACCGGGACTAGCGGGGGCCTCTACAATGAGCAGTTCTTC. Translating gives CASSGTGTSGGLYNEQFF.

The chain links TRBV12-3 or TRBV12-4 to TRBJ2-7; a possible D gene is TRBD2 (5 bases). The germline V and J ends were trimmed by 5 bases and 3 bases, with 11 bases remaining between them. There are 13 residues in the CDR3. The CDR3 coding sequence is TGTGCCAGCAGTCAGGACTCTGTCTACGAGCAGTACTTC. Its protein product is CASSQDSVYEQYF.

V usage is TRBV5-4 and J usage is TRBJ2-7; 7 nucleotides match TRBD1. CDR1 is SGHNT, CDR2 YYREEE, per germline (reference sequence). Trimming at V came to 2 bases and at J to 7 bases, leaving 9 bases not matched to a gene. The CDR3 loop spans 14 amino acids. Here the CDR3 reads CASSFRTGLREQYF. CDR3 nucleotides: TGTGCCAGCAGCTTCCGGACAGGCCTGAGAGAGCAGTACTTC.

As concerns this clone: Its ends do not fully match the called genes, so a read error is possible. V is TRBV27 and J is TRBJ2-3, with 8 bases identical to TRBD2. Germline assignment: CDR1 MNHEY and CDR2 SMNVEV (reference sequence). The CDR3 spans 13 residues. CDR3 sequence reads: CASSPHLGTRVDF. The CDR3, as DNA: TGTGCCAGCAGTCCCCACCTCGGGACTAGAGTAGATTTT.

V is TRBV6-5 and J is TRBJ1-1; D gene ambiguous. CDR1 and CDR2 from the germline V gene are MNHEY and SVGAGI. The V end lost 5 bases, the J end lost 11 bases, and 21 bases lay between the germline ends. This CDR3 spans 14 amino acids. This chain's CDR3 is CASSTPRGNAEAFF. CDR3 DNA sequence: TGTGCCAGCAGTACCCCGCGCGGGAATGCAGAGGCTTTCTTT.

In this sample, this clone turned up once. The CDR3 loop is CASSPTSTSAYEQYF. The CDR3 DNA follows: TGTGCCAGCAGCCCTACCTCGACTAGCGCTTACGAGCAGTACTTC. The chain couples TRBV3-1 (or the pseudogene TRBV3-2) to TRBJ2-7, with 8 bases identical to TRBD2. Germline lookup yields CDR1 LGHDT and CDR2 YNNKEL (reference sequence). Losses at the gene ends were 4 bases for V and 4 bases for J; bases not matched to a gene: 9. There are 15 residues in the CDR3.

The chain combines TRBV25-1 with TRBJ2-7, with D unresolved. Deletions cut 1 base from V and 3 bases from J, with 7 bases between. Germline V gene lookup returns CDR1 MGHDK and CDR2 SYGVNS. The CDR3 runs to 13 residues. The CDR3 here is CASSESGHYEQYF. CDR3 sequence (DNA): TGTGCCAGCAGTGAATCAGGCCACTACGAGCAGTACTTC.

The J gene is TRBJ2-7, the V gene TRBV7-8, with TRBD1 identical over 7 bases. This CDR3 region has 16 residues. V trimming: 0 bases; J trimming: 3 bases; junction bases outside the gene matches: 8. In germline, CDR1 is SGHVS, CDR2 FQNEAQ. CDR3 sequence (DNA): TGTGCCAGCAGCTTAGCGAAACAGGGGTCTAGCTACGAGCAGTACTTC. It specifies CASSLAKQGSSYEQYF.

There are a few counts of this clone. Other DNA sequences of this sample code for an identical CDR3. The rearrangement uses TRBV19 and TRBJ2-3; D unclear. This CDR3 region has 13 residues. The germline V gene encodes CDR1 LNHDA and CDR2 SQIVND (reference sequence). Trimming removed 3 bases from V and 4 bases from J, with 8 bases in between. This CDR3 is CASSIRLADTQYF. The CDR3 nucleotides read TGTGCCAGTAGTATCCGACTCGCAGATACGCAGTATTTT. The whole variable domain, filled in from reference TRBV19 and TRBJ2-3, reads DGGITQSPKYLFRKEGQNVTLSCEQNLNHDAMYWYRQDPGQGLRLIYYSQIVNDFQKGDIAEGYSVSREKKESFPLTVTSAQKNPTAFYLCASSIRLADTQYFGPGTRLTVL.

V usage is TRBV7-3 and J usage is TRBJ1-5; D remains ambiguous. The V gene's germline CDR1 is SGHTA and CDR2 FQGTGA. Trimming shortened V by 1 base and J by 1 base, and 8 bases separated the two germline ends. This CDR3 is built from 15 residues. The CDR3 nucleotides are TGTGCCAGCAGCTTAAGGGCCGAGAGCAATCAGCCCCAGCATTTT. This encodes CASSLRAESNQPQHF.

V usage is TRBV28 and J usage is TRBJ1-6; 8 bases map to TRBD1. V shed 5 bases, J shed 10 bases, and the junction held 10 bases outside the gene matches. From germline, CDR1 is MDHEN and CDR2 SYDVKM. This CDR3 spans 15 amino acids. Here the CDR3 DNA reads TGTGCCAGCAGTGAAGACAGGGGAGTCGGATCACCCCTCCACTTT. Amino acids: CASSEDRGVGSPLHF.

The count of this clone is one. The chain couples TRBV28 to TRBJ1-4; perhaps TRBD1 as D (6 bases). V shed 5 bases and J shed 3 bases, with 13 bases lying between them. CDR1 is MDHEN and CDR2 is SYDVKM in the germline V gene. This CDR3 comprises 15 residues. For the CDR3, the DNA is TGTGCCAGCAGTCCAGCCGGGACACCTAATGAAAAACTGTTTTTT. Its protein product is CASSPAGTPNEKLFF.

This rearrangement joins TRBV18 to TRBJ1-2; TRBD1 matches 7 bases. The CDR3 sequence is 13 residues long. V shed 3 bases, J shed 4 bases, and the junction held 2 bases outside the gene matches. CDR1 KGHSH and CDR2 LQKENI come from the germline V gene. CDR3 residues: CASSPDRPYGYTF. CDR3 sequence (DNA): TGTGCCAGCTCACCGGACAGGCCCTATGGCTACACCTTC.

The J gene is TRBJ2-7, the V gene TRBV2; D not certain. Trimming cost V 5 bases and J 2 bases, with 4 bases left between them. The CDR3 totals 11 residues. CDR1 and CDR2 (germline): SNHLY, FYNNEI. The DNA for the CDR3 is TGTGCCAGCAGTACACCCTACGAGCAGTACTTC. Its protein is CASSTPYEQYF.

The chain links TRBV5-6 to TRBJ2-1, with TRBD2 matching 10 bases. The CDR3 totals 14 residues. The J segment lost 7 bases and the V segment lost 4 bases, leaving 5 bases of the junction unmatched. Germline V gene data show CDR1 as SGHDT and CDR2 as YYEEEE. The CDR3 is CASSNSGGGNEQFF. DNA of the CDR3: TGTGCCAGCAGCAACAGCGGGGGGGGTAATGAGCAGTTCTTC.

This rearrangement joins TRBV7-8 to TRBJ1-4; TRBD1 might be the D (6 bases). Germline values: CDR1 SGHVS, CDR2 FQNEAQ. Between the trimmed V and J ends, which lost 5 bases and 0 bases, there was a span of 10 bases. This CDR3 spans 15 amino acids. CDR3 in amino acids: CASSDRRTTNEKLFF. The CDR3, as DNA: TGTGCCAGCAGCGACAGGCGAACAACTAATGAAAAACTGTTTTTT.

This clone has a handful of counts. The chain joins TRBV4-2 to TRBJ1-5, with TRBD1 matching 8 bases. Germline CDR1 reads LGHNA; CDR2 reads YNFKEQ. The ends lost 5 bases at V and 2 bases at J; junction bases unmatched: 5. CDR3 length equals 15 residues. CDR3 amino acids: CASSAYRGGNQPQHF. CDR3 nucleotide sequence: TGTGCCAGCAGCGCATACAGGGGGGGCAATCAGCCCCAGCATTTT.

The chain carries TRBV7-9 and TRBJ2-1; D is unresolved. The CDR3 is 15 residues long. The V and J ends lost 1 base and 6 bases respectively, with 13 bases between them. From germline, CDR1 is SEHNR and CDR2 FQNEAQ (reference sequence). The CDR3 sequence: CASSLEGRRGNEQFF. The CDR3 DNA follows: TGTGCCAGCAGCTTAGAAGGAAGACGCGGCAATGAGCAGTTCTTC.